This T cell receptor beta chain was found in a study of post-analysis software for immune sequencing data. Regarding the study as a whole: Diversity measured as normalized Chao1 was significantly lower in multiple sclerosis patients than in controls. Pronounced co-clustering by F measure was evident among identically batched samples. When patients were compared with controls, five TRBV segments were more frequent, TRBV5-6, TRBV5-1 and TRBV20-1 among them.

Libraries were made from TCR beta cDNA, and they carried unique molecular identifiers. Each sample of roughly 0.9 to 11 million input T cells yielded 500,000 or so cDNA molecules, so each molecule approximated one T cell. TCRdb processed the PCR reads anew with MiXCR; each CDR3 protein has one entry. The repertoire consists of 350,000 to 450,000 distinct CDR3 sequences, with about 39% occurring once and the leading ten covering 7.5% to 8.5%. Points on this clonotype: What it binds is not known.

Trimming left V 5 bases short and J 1 base short, with 11 bases between. CDR1 is LNHNV, CDR2 YYDKDF, per germline (reference sequence). The CDR3 spans 14 residues. The chain has TRBV15 and TRBJ1-1; D gene ambiguous. The sequence was obtained from a girl aged 2 to 10 with multiple sclerosis. Sequencing input: blood. The CDR3 loop reads CATSSSASNTEAFF. CDR3 in DNA: TGTGCCACCAGCTCCTCGGCCTCGAACACTGAAGCTTTCTTT.